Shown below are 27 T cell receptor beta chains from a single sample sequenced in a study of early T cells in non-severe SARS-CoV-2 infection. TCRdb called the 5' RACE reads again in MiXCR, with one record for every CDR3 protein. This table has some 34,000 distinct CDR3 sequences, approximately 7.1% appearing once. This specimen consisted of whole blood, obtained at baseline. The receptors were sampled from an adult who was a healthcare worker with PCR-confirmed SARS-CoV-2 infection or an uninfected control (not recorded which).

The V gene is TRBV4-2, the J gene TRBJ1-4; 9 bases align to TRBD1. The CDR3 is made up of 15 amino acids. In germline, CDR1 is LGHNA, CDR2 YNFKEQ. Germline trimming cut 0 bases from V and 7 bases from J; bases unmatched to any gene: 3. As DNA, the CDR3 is TGTGCCAGCAGCCAAGATCGACAGGGGGTTGAAAAACTGTTTTTT. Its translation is CASSQDRQGVEKLFF.

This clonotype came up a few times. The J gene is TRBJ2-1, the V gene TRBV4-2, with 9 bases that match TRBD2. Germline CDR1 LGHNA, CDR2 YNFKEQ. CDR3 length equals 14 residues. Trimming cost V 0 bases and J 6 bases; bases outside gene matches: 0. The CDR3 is CASSQDSGSNEQFF. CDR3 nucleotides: TGTGCCAGCAGCCAAGATAGCGGGAGCAATGAGCAGTTCTTC.

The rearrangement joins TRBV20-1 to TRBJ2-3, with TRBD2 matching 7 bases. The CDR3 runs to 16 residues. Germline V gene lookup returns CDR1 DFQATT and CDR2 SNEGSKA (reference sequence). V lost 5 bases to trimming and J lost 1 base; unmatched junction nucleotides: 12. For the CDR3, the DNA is TGCAGTGCTGCCCTGGTCCTAGCGGCCCGCACAGATACGCAGTATTTT. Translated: CSAALVLAARTDTQYF.

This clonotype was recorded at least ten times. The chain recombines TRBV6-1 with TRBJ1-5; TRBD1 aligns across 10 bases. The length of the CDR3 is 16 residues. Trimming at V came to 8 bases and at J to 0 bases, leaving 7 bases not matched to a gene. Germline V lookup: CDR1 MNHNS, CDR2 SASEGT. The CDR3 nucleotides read TGTGCCAGCGGGACAGGGGCAGATTATAGCAATCAGCCCCAGCATTTT. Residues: CASGTGADYSNQPQHF.

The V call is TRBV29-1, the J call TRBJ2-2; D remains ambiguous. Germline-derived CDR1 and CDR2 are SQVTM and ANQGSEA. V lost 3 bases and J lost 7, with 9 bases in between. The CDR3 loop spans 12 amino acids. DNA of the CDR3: TGCAGCGTTGAGGAGTCCAGCGGGGAGCTGTTTTTT. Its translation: CSVEESSGELFF.

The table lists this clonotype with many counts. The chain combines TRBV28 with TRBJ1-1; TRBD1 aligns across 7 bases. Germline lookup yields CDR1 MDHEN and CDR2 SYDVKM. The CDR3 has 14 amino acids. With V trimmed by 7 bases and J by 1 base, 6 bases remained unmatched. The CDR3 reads CASKETGRNTEAFF. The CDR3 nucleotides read TGTGCCAGCAAAGAGACAGGGCGGAACACTGAAGCTTTCTTT.

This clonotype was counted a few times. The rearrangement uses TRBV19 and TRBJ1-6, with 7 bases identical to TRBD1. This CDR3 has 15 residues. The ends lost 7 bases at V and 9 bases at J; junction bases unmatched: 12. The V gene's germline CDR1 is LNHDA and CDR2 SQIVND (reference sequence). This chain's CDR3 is CASTITGQLRSPLHF. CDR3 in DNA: TGTGCCAGTACCATCACGGGACAGCTCCGTTCACCCCTCCACTTT. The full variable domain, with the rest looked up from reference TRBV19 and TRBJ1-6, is DGGITQSPKYLFRKEGQNVTLSCEQNLNHDAMYWYRQDPGQGLRLIYYSQIVNDFQKGDIAEGYSVSREKKESFPLTVTSAQKNPTAFYLCASTITGQLRSPLHFGNGTRLTVT.

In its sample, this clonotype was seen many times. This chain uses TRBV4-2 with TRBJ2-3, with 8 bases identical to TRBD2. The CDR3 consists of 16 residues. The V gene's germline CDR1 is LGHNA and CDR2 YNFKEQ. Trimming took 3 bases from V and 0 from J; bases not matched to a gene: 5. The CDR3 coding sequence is TGTGCCAGCAGCCAGGGGGCGGGGGGCAGCACAGATACGCAGTATTTT. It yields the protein CASSQGAGGSTDTQYF.

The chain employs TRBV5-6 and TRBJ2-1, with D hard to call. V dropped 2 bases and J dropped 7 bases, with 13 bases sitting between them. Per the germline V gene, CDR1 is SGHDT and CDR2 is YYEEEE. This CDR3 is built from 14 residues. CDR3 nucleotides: TGTGCCAGCAGCTTTTTGGCTTACGGTAATGAGCAGTTCTTC. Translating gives CASSFLAYGNEQFF.

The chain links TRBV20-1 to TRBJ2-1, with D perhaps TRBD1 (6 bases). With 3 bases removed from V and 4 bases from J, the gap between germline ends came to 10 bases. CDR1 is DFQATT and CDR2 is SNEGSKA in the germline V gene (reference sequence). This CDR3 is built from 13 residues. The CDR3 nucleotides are TGCAGTGCTAGGGCGGACAGTTACAATGAGCAGTTCTTC. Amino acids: CSARADSYNEQFF.

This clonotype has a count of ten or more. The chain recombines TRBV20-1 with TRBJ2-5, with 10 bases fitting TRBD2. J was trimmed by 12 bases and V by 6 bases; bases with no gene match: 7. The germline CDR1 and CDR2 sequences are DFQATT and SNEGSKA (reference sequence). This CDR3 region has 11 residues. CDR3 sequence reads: CSALAGDREYF. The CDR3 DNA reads TGCAGTGCCCTAGCGGGAGACCGAGAGTACTTC.

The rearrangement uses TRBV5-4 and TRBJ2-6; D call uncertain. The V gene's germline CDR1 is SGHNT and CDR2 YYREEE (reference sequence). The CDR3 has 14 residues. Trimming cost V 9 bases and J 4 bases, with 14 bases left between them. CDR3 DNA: TGTGCCACTACCCCTCGGGCCGGGGCCAACGTCCTGACTTTC. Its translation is CATTPRAGANVLTF. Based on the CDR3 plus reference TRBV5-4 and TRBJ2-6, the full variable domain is ETGVTQSPTHLIKTRGQQVTLRCSSQSGHNTVSWYQQALGQGPQFIFQYYREEENGRGNFPPRFSGLQFPNYSSELNVNALELDDSALYLCATTPRAGANVLTFGAGSRLTVL.

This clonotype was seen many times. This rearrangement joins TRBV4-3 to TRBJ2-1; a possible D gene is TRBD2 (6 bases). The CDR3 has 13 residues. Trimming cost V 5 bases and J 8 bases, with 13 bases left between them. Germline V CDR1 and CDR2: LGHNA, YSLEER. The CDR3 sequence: CASSLAVSDEQFF. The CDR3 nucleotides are TGCGCCAGCAGCTTAGCGGTGAGCGATGAGCAGTTCTTC.

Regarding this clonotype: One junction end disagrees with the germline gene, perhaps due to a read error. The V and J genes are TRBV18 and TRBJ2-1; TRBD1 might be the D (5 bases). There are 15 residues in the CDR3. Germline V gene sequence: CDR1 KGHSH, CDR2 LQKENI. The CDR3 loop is CASSPPTASYNERFF. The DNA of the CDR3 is TGTGCCAGCTCACCCCCGACAGCCTCCTACAATGAGCGGTTCTTC.

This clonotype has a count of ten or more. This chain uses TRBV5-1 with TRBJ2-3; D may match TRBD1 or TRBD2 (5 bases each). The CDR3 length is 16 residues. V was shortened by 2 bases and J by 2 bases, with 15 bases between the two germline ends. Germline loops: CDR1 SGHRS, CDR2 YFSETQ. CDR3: CASSFGQGPLTDTQYF. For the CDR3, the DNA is TGCGCCAGCAGCTTCGGGCAGGGACCCCTCACAGATACGCAGTATTTT.

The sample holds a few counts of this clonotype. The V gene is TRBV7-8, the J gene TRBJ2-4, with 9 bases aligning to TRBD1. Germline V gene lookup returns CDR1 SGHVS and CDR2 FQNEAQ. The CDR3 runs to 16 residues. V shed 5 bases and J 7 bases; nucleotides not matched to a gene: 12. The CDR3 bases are TGTGCCAGCAGCGGCGGGACCGGGACAGGGTTCAACATTCAGTACTTC. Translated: CASSGGTGTGFNIQYF.

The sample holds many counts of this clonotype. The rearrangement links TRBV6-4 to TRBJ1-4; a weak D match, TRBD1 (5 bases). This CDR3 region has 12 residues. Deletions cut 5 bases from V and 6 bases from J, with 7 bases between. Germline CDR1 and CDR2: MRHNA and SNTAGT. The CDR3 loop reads CASSPGDEKLFF. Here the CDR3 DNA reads TGTGCCAGCAGTCCGGGGGATGAAAAACTGTTTTTT.

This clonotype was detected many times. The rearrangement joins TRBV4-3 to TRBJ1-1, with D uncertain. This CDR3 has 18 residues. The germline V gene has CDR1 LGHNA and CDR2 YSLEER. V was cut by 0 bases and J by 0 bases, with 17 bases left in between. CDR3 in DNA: TGCGCCAGCAGCCAAGATCATCGCTCGAGGGCCATGAACACTGAAGCTTTCTTT. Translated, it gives CASSQDHRSRAMNTEAFF.

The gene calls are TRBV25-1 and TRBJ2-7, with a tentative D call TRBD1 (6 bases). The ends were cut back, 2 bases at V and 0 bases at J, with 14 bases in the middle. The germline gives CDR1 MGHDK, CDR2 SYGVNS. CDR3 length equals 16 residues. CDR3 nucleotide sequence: TGTGCCAGCAGTGAAGGCTCACAGGGAGACTCCTACGAGCAGTACTTC. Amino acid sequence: CASSEGSQGDSYEQYF.

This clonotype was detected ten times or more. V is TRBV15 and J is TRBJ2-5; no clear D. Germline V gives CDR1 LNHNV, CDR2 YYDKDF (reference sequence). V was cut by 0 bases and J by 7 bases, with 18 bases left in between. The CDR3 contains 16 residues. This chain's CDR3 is CATSRDPLSLEATQYF. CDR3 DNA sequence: TGTGCCACCAGCAGAGACCCGCTCTCCCTAGAGGCGACCCAGTACTTC.

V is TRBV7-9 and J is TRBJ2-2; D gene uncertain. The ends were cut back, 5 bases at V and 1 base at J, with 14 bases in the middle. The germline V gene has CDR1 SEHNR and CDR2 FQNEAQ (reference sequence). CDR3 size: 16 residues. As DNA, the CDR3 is TGTGCCAGCAGCCCCGACACGATAGGGAACACCGGGGAGCTGTTTTTT. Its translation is CASSPDTIGNTGELFF.

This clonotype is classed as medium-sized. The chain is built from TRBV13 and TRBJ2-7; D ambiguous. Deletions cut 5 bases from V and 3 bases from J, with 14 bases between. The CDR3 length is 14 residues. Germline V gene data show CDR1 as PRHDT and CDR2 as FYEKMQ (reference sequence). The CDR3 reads CASSPTQNHYEQYF. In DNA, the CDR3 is TGTGCCAGCAGCCCCACGCAAAACCACTACGAGCAGTACTTC.

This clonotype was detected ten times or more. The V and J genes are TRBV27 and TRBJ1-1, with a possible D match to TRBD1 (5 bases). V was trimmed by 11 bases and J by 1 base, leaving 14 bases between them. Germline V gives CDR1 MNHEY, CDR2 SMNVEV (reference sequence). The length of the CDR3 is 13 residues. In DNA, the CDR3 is TGTGCCTCACTGGGGGGGACGAACACTGAAGCTTTCTTT. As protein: CASLGGTNTEAFF.

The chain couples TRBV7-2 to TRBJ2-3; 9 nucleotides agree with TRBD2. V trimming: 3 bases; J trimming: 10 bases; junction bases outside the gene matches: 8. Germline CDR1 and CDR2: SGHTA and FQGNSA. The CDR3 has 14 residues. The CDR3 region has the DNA TGTGCCAGCAGCTTCGGACTAGCGTCAGTTGCGCAGTATTTT. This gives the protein CASSFGLASVAQYF.

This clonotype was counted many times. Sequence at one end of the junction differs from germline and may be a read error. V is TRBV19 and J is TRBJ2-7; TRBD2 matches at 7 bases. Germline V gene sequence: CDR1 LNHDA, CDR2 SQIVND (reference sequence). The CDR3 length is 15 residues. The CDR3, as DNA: TGTGCCAGTAGCATAGGGATAGCGGGCCTGGGCGAGCAGTACTTC. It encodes CASSIGIAGLGEQYF. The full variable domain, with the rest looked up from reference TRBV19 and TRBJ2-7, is DGGITQSPKYLFRKEGQNVTLSCEQNLNHDAMYWYRQDPGQGLRLIYYSQIVNDFQKGDIAEGYSVSREKKESFPLTVTSAQKNPTAFYLCASSIGIAGLGEQYFGPGTRLTVT.

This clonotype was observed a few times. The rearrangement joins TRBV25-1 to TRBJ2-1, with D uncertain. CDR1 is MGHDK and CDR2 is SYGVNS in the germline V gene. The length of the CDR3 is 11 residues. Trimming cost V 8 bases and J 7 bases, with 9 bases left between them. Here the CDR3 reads CASEWGNEQFF. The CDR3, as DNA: TGTGCCAGCGAGTGGGGTAATGAGCAGTTCTTC.

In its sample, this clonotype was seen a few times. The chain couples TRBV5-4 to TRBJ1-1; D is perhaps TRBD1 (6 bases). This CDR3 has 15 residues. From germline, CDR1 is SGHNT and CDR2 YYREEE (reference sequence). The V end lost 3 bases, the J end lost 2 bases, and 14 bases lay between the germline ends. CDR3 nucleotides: TGTGCCAGCAGCTGGGGGACACCAAGCAACACTGAAGCTTTCTTT. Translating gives CASSWGTPSNTEAFF.